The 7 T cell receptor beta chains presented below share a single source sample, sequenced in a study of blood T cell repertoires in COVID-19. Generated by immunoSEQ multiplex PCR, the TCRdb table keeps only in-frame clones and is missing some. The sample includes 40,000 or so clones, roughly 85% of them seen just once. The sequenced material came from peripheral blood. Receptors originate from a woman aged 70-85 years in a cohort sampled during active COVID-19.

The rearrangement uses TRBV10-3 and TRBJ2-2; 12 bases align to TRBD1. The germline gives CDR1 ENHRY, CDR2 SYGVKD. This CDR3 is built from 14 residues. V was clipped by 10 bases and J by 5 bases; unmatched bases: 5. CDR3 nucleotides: TGTGCCACCACGGGACAGGGGGCAACCGGGGAGCTGTTTTTT. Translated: CATTGQGATGELFF.

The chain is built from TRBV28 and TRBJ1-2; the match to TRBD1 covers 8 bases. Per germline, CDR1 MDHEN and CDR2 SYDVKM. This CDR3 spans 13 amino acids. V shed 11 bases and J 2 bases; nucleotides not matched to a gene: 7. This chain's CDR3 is CASQDRVNYGYTF. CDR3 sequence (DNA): TGTGCCTCCCAGGACAGGGTCAACTATGGCTACACCTTC.

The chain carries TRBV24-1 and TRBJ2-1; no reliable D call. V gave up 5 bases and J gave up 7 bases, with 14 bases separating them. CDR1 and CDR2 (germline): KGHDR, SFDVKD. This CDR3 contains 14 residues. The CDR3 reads CATSGQDSWNEQFF. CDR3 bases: TGTGCCACCAGTGGGCAGGATTCGTGGAATGAGCAGTTCTTC.

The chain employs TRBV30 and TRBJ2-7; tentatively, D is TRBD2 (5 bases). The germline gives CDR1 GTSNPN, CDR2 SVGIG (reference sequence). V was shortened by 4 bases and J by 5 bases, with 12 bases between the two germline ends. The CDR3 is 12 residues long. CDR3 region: CAWTGGVHEQYF. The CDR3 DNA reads TGTGCCTGGACTGGAGGTGTGCACGAGCAGTACTTC. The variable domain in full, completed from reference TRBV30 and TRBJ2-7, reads SQTIHQWPATLVQPVGSPLSLECTVEGTSNPNLYWYRQAAGRGLQLLFYSVGIGQISSEVPQNLSASRPQDRQFILSSKKLLLSDSGFYLCAWTGGVHEQYFGPGTRLTVT.

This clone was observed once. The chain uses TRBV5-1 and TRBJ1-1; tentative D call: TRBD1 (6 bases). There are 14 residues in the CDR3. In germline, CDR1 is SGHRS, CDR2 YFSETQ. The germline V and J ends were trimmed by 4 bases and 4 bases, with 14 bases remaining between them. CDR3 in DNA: TGCGCCAGCAGCCCACAGGGCCTGAGCACTGAAGCTTTCTTT. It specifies CASSPQGLSTEAFF.

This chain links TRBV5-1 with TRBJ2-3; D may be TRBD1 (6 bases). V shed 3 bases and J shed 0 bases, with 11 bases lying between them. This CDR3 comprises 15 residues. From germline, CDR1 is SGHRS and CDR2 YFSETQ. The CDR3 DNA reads TGCGCCAGCAGCTCCCGTGGACAGAGCACAGATACGCAGTATTTT. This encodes CASSSRGQSTDTQYF.

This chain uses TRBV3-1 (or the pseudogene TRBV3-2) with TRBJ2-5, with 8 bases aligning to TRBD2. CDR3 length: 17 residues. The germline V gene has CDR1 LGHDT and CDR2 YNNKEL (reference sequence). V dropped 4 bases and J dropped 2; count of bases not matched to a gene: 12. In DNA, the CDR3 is TGTGCCAGCAGCCTATCCCCCGTACTAGCGGCGCAAGAGACCCAGTACTTC. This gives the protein CASSLSPVLAAQETQYF.